This T cell receptor beta chain originates from a study of blood T cell repertoires in COVID-19. Overall study: Specimens from acute and convalescent COVID-19 originated in the United States, Italy and Spain. PBMCs, B-cell-depleted T cells, or T cells provided the cDNA or gDNA that made up the material.

This CDR3 region has 13 residues. V shed 4 bases and J 8 bases; nucleotides not matched to a gene: 7. Germline V gene data show CDR1 as LGHDT and CDR2 as YNNKEL (reference sequence). Assay used: immunoSEQ multiplex PCR; TCRdb lists only in-frame clones, some missing. Counted here are hundreds of thousands of clones, about nine tenths occurring once; the ten biggest clones make up roughly 2%. This TCR came from a woman aged 45 to 65 who had recovered from COVID-19. The rearrangement joins TRBV3-1 (or the pseudogene TRBV3-2) to TRBJ1-2, with 7 bases aligning to TRBD1. Sequenced: peripheral blood. The CDR3 DNA reads as TGTGCCAGCAGCCTGGGACAGAGCGACGGCTACACCTTC. This sequence encodes CASSLGQSDGYTF.